The 20 T cell receptor beta chains below were found in one sample sequenced in a study of post-analysis software for immune sequencing data. Overall study results and limits: There were five TRBV segments more frequent in patients than controls, and TRBV5-6, TRBV5-1 and TRBV20-1 were among them.

The TCR beta cDNA libraries carried unique molecular identifiers. One entry per CDR3 protein results from TCRdb running MiXCR on the PCR reads. Among 750,000 to 900,000 distinct CDR3 sequences listed, more than 45% were seen once. No cognate antigen is known for these TCRs. Specimen: blood. These receptors were collected from a girl aged 10-17 years with multiple sclerosis.

This sequence joins TRBV11-3 and TRBJ2-5; D is ambiguous. The germline CDR1 and CDR2 sequences are SGHNT and YENEEA. V lost 1 base and J 0 bases, leaving 12 bases between the germline ends. There are 16 residues in the CDR3. CDR3 nucleotide sequence: TGTGCCAGCAGCTTAGGATGGCCGAGCCACCAAGAGACCCAGTACTTC. Its protein product is CASSLGWPSHQETQYF.

This clonotype was counted only a few times. The chain uses TRBV9 and TRBJ2-7, with 8 bases identical to TRBD2. From germline, CDR1 is SGDLS and CDR2 YYNGEE. The J segment lost 2 bases and the V segment lost 3 bases, leaving 7 bases of the junction unmatched. This CDR3 spans 15 amino acids. The CDR3 nucleotides read TGTGCCAGCAGCGCGGGGGGGGACTGGGCCTACGAGCAGTACTTC. Translating it yields CASSAGGDWAYEQYF.

This clonotype was seen repeatedly, ten times or more. The CDR3 coding sequence is TGCAGTGCTAGGGGCGGGAGCTCCTACAATGAGCAGTTCTTC. Residues: CSARGGSSYNEQFF. The chain recombines TRBV20-1 with TRBJ2-1; 7 bases line up with TRBD2. There are 14 residues in the CDR3. The J segment lost 0 bases and the V segment lost 3 bases, leaving 2 bases of the junction unmatched. Germline CDR1 and CDR2: DFQATT and SNEGSKA (reference sequence).

The chain recombines TRBV6-6 with TRBJ2-7, with D maybe TRBD1 (5 bases). The CDR3 runs 15 residues. V was clipped by 6 bases and J by 2 bases, with 17 bases between them. Germline CDR1 is MNHNY and CDR2 is SVGAGI (reference sequence). CDR3 nucleotide sequence: TGTGCCAGCAGGACCCAAAGGGGTGACACCTACGAGCAGTACTTC. This codes for CASRTQRGDTYEQYF.

In its sample, this clonotype was seen once. The rearrangement uses TRBV20-1 and TRBJ2-5; possible D gene TRBD2, 7 bases. Judging by the DNA end, TRBJ2-7 fits better; the J call may be wrong. This CDR3 has 15 residues. The V gene's germline CDR1 is DFQATT and CDR2 SNEGSKA (reference sequence). CDR3 sequence (DNA): TGCAGTGCTGGTGGGGGCGGGAGATCGAATTACGAGCAGTACTTC. Encoded protein: CSAGGGGRSNYEQYF.

The chain employs TRBV4-3 and TRBJ2-3; no clear D gene. Germline V gene data show CDR1 as LGHNA and CDR2 as YSLEER. CDR3 length: 15 residues. Trimming shortened V by 2 bases and J by 2 bases, and 11 bases separated the two germline ends. The CDR3 DNA reads as TGCGCCAGCAGCCAACTTCGAGGATCCACAGATACGCAGTATTTT. Translation: CASSQLRGSTDTQYF.

This clonotype was seen at least ten times. The J gene is TRBJ2-7, the V gene TRBV2, with a tentative D call TRBD1 (6 bases). Per germline, CDR1 SNHLY and CDR2 FYNNEI. The CDR3 length is 14 residues. Trimming removed 7 bases from V and 1 base from J, with 14 bases in between. This chain's CDR3 is CASNPRGPSYEQYF. CDR3 sequence (DNA): TGTGCCAGCAACCCCAGGGGTCCGTCCTACGAGCAGTACTTC.

This clonotype was seen a few times. The chain couples TRBV20-1 to TRBJ2-1; D is possibly TRBD1 (5 bases). The V and J ends lost 3 bases and 4 bases respectively, with 19 bases between them. Germline V gene data show CDR1 as DFQATT and CDR2 as SNEGSKA (reference sequence). The CDR3 is 16 residues long. As DNA, the CDR3 is TGCAGTGCTAGCCCCCCCGTTTCAGGGTTGTACAATGAGCAGTTCTTC. Its translation: CSASPPVSGLYNEQFF.

V usage is TRBV24-1 and J usage is TRBJ2-3; a possible D gene is TRBD1 (5 bases). V dropped 4 bases and J dropped 4 bases, with 26 bases sitting between them. The length of the CDR3 is 19 residues. The V gene's germline CDR1 is KGHDR and CDR2 SFDVKD. CDR3 loop: CATSDLSSMDTYGADTQYF. CDR3 nucleotide sequence: TGTGCCACCAGTGACCTATCTTCGATGGACACCTACGGCGCAGATACGCAGTATTTT.

This chain connects TRBV7-4 to TRBJ1-4; 9 positions agree with TRBD1. The CDR3 spans 15 residues. Trimming took 5 bases from V and 8 from J; bases not matched to a gene: 9. Looked up from germline, CDR1 is SGHVT and CDR2 is SQSDAQ. CDR3 bases: TGTGCCAGCAGCATCACAGGGGGCGCGACGGAAAAACTGTTTTTT. This codes for CASSITGGATEKLFF.

The chain carries TRBV21-1 and TRBJ2-7. TRBV21-1 is assigned pseudogene status. The CDR3 is made up of 14 amino acids. The CDR3 bases are TGTGCCAGCAGCAAGCGTCCAGGAACCTACGAGCAGTACTTC. Its protein product is CASSKRPGTYEQYF.

The V and J genes are TRBV4-3 and TRBJ2-3; D might be TRBD1 or TRBD2, each matching 5 bases. The CDR3 consists of 17 residues. Germline-derived CDR1 and CDR2 are LGHNA and YSLEER. V shed 0 bases and J shed 0 bases, with 13 bases lying between them. CDR3 protein: CASSQDPRGISTDTQYF. CDR3 nucleotides: TGCGCCAGCAGCCAAGATCCCCGGGGCATAAGCACAGATACGCAGTATTTT.

This clonotype occurred a few times. The V call is TRBV28, the J call TRBJ1-5; D gene ambiguous. This CDR3 has 14 residues. V gave up 2 bases and J gave up 3 bases, with 8 bases separating them. Germline V gene data show CDR1 as MDHEN and CDR2 as SYDVKM. The CDR3 region has the DNA TGTGCCAGCAGTTTAGAGAGATACAATCAGCCCCAGCATTTT. This sequence encodes CASSLERYNQPQHF.

V and J are TRBV10-3 and TRBJ2-1; D possibly corresponds to TRBD2 (5 bases). The germline V and J ends were trimmed by 2 bases and 10 bases, with 12 bases remaining between them. Germline V gives CDR1 ENHRY, CDR2 SYGVKD. This CDR3 has 13 amino acids. CDR3 bases: TGTGCCATCAGTGAGGTCCGGGATACCGAGCAGTTCTTC. Translating gives CAISEVRDTEQFF.

This clonotype was detected once. The genes are TRBV12-3 or TRBV12-4 and TRBJ2-7; TRBD1 aligns across 7 bases. V trimming: 4 bases; J trimming: 4 bases; junction bases outside the gene matches: 16. The CDR3 runs 17 residues. Here the CDR3 reads CASSSSETGPRGYEQYF. CDR3 sequence (DNA): TGTGCCAGCAGTTCATCGGAGACAGGGCCCAGAGGGTACGAGCAGTACTTC.

This clonotype was found a few times. The gene calls are TRBV12-3 or TRBV12-4 and TRBJ2-5, with 7 positions matching TRBD2. Trimming at V came to 2 bases and at J to 4 bases, leaving 10 bases not matched to a gene. CDR3 length: 16 amino acids. In DNA form, the CDR3 reads TGTGCCAGCAGTTTATCCGGACTAGGGGACCGAGAGACCCAGTACTTC. Translation: CASSLSGLGDRETQYF.

This rearrangement joins TRBV5-1 to TRBJ2-3, with TRBD1 matching over 10 bases. Germline assignment: CDR1 SGHRS and CDR2 YFSETQ. CDR3 length: 16 residues. Trimming cost V 4 bases and J 1 base; bases outside gene matches: 6. In DNA, the CDR3 is TGCGCCAGCAGCCCCAAGGGACAGGGGCGCACAGATACGCAGTATTTT. Translated, it gives CASSPKGQGRTDTQYF.

This chain uses TRBV28 with TRBJ2-7, with D unclear. Germline V gives CDR1 MDHEN, CDR2 SYDVKM. V shed 2 bases and J shed 0 bases, with 8 bases lying between them. The CDR3 is made up of 14 amino acids. The CDR3, as DNA: TGTGCCAGCAGTTTAGCCATGATCTCCTACGAGCAGTACTTC. Translation: CASSLAMISYEQYF.

The chain links TRBV6-5 to TRBJ2-1; tentative D call: TRBD1 (5 bases). This CDR3 has 16 residues. Deletions cut 0 bases from V and 4 bases from J, with 13 bases between. Germline CDR1 MNHEY, CDR2 SVGAGI. The DNA of the CDR3 is TGTGCCAGCAGTTACTCGGTTTGGACACCGTACAATGAGCAGTTCTTC. It yields the protein CASSYSVWTPYNEQFF.

The gene calls are TRBV10-3 and TRBJ2-3; D gene ambiguous. Germline loops: CDR1 ENHRY, CDR2 SYGVKD. The V gene lost 0 bases and the J gene lost 1 base, with 14 bases spanning the gap. The CDR3 loop spans 17 amino acids. CDR3 bases: TGTGCCATCAGTGAGTCCGTAGTGACACCCGGCACAGATACGCAGTATTTT. Its protein is CAISESVVTPGTDTQYF.